This TCR beta chain appears in the sequencing data of a study of blood T cell repertoires in COVID-19. Participants came from under 30 US areas, aged roughly 18 to 89 years. Only in-frame clones appear in the TCRdb table, and some are missing; sequencing was by immunoSEQ multiplex PCR. Of about 340,000 clones detected, just over 85% appear once; the ten largest clones hold 4% to 5.5%. Germline lookup yields CDR1 SGHAT and CDR2 FQNNGV. V lost 5 bases to trimming and J lost 10 bases, with 15 bases between them. The CDR3 covers 13 residues. The sequencing sample was made of PBMCs or T cells enriched from blood (not recorded which). This sequence was found in a woman aged 40 to 50 with acute COVID-19. The rearrangement uses TRBV11-2 and TRBJ2-4; no clear D. The CDR3 nucleotides read TGTGCCAGCAGCCTAAAAACAGAACTTATTCAGTACTTC. As protein: CASSLKTELIQYF.